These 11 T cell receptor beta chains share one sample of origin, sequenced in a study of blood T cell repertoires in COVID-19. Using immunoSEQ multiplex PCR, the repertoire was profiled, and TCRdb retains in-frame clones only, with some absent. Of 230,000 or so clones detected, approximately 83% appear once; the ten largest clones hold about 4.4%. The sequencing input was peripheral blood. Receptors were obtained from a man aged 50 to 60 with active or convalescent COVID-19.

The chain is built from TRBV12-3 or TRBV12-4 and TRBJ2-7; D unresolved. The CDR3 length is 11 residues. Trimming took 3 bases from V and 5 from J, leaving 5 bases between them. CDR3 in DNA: TGTGCCAGCAGTTTGGAGCACGAGCAGTACTTC. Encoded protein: CASSLEHEQYF.

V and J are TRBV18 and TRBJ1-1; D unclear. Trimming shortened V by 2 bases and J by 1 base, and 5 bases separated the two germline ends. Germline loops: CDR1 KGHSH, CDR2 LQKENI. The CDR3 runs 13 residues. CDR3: CASSPIRNTEAFF. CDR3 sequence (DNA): TGTGCCAGCTCACCAATTAGGAACACTGAAGCTTTCTTT.

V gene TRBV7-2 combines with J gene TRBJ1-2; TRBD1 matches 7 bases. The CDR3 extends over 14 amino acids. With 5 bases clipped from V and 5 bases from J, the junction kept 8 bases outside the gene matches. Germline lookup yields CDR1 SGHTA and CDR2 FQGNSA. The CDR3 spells CASSDRTGVYGYTF. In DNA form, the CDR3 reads TGTGCCAGCAGCGACCGGACAGGTGTTTATGGCTACACCTTC.

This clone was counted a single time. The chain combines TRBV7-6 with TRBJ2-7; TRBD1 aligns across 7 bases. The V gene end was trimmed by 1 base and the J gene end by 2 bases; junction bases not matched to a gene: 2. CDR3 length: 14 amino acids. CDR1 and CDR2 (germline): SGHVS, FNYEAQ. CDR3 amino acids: CASSLGQGAYEQYF. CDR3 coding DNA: TGTGCCAGCAGCTTAGGTCAGGGGGCCTACGAGCAGTACTTC.

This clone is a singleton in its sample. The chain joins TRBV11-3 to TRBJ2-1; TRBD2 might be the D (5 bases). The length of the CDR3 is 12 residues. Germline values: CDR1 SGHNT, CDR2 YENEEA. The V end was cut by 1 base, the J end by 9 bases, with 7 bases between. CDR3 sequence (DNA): TGTGCCAGCAGCTTAGCTGGAGGTGAGCAGTTCTTC. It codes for CASSLAGGEQFF.

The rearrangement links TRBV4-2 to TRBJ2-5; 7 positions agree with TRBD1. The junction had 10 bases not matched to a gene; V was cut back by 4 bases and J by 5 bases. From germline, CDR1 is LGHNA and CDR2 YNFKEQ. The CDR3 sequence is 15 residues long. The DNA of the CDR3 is TGTGCCAGCAGCCTGACGACAGGGAATCAGGAGACCCAGTACTTC. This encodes CASSLTTGNQETQYF.

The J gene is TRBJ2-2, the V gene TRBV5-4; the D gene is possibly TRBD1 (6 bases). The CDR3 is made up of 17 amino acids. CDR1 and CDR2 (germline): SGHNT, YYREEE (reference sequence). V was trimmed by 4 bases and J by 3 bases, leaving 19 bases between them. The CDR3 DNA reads TGTGCCAGCAGCGCCGGGTTAGGGGGATTTGACACCGGGGAGCTGTTTTTT. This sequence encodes CASSAGLGGFDTGELFF.

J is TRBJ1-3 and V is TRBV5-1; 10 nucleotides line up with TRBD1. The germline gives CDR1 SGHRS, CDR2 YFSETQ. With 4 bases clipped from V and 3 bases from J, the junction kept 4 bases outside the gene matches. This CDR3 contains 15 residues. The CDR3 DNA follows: TGCGCCAGCAGCCCCGGGACAGGGGTTGGAAACACCATATATTTT. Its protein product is CASSPGTGVGNTIYF.

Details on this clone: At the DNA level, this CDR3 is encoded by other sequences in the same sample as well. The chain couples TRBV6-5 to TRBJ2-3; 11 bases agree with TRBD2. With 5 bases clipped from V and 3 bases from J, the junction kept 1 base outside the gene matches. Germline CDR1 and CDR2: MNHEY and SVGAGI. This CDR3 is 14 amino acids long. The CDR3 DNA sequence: TGTGCCAGCAGTCCTAGCGGGGGGACAGATACGCAGTATTTT. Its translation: CASSPSGGTDTQYF.

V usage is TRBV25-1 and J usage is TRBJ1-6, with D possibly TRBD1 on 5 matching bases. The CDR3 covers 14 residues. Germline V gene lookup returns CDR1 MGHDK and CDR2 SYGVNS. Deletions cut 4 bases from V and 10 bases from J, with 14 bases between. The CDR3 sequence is CASSGGGTGSPLHF. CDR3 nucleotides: TGTGCCAGCAGTGGCGGGGGGACGGGGTCACCCCTCCACTTT.

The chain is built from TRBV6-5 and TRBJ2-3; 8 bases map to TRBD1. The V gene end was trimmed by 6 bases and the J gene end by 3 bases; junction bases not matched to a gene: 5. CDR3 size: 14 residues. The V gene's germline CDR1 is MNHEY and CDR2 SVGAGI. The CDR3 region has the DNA TGTGCCAGCAGAAGACAGGGGTTGACAGATACGCAGTATTTT. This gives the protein CASRRQGLTDTQYF.